This entry lists 18 T cell receptor beta chains sequenced from one sample in a study of T cell responses to AZD1222 COVID-19 vaccine (dated by TCRdb to the early 2020s). The protocol used for the library was the immunoSEQ multiplex PCR assay. Sourced from immuneACCESS, this table was stored by TCRdb with only in-frame sequences that have V and J called. A share of the clones is absent; for the studies checked, an unresolved V gene accounts for under half, and the remainder has no known explanation. For this sample there are more than 50,000 clones; about 85% appear just once. The top ten clones comprise 3% to 4.5% of the sample. The sample's time point label, decoded: baseline before first vaccination. Sequenced here: peripheral blood, sampled on day 0 of AZD1222 vaccination. All receptors come from an adult in good health.

The chain links TRBV10-3 to TRBJ2-5, with D possibly being TRBD2 (7 bases). Germline CDR1 and CDR2: ENHRY and SYGVKD. CDR3 length: 16 residues. The V end lost 5 bases, the J end lost 3 bases, and 19 bases lay between the germline ends. CDR3 DNA sequence: TGTGCCATCAGTTCCCTGGGAGGGGGAGGAGAAGAGACCCAGTACTTC. Protein: CAISSLGGGGEETQYF.

V and J are TRBV2 and TRBJ2-5; 10 nucleotides match TRBD1. The germline V gene has CDR1 SNHLY and CDR2 FYNNEI. V lost 5 bases, J lost 5 bases, and 5 bases stayed unmatched. This CDR3 comprises 14 residues. CDR3 sequence reads: CASSRDRGRETQYF. CDR3 DNA sequence: TGTGCCAGCAGTCGGGACAGGGGAAGGGAGACCCAGTACTTC.

The chain employs TRBV5-1 and TRBJ1-2, with TRBD1 matching 7 bases. V trimming: 4 bases; J trimming: 3 bases; junction bases outside the gene matches: 9. Germline assignment: CDR1 SGHRS and CDR2 YFSETQ. The CDR3 sequence is 15 residues long. CDR3 loop: CASSRSGQLDYGYTF. In nucleotides, the CDR3 is TGCGCCAGCAGCCGATCGGGACAGCTGGACTATGGCTACACCTTC. Supplemented by reference TRBV5-1 and TRBJ1-2, the full variable domain reads KAGVTQTPRYLIKTRGQQVTLSCSPISGHRSVSWYQQTPGQGLQFLFEYFSETQRNKGNFPGRFSGRQFSNSRSEMNVSTLELGDSALYLCASSRSGQLDYGYTFGSGTRLTVV.

The chain joins TRBV27 to TRBJ2-2; D call uncertain. Germline V CDR1 and CDR2: MNHEY, SMNVEV (reference sequence). V was trimmed by 5 bases and J by 4 bases, leaving 23 bases between them. This CDR3 has 18 residues. The CDR3 sequence is CASSQILGGWPPTGELFF. The CDR3 coding sequence is TGTGCCAGCAGTCAAATATTGGGTGGATGGCCACCCACCGGGGAGCTGTTTTTT.

This chain links TRBV7-2 with TRBJ1-1; D unresolved. Germline V gene lookup returns CDR1 SGHTA and CDR2 FQGNSA. Trimming removed 5 bases at V and 7 bases at J, with 11 bases between. The CDR3 runs to 12 residues. CDR3 residues: CASSEENLEAFF. CDR3 bases: TGTGCCAGCAGCGAAGAGAATCTTGAAGCTTTCTTT. Based on the CDR3 plus reference TRBV7-2 and TRBJ1-1, the full variable domain is GAGVSQSPSNKVTEKGKDVELRCDPISGHTALYWYRQSLGQGLEFLIYFQGNSAPDKSGLPSDRFSAERTGGSVSTLTIQRTQQEDSAVYLCASSEENLEAFFGQGTRLTVV.

V and J are TRBV7-8 and TRBJ2-1; TRBD1 or TRBD2 may be the D gene (5 bases each). CDR1 is SGHVS, CDR2 FQNEAQ, per germline. CDR3 length equals 14 residues. V lost 5 bases to trimming and J lost 3 bases, with 11 bases between them. CDR3 nucleotides: TGTGCCAGCAGCCCCCGGGGCCTCTACAATGAGCAGTTCTTC. Encoded protein: CASSPRGLYNEQFF.

The chain uses TRBV6-2 or TRBV6-3 and TRBJ1-2; D possibly corresponds to TRBD1 (5 bases). This CDR3 contains 14 residues. Trimming took 4 bases from V and 3 from J, leaving 12 bases between them. CDR1 and CDR2 from the germline V gene are MNHEY and SVGEGT. CDR3 sequence: CASSFRAGDYGYTF. The CDR3 nucleotides are TGTGCCAGCAGTTTCAGGGCGGGAGACTATGGCTACACCTTC.

The V and J genes are TRBV6-2 or TRBV6-3 and TRBJ1-1, with D unclear. The CDR3 is 14 residues long. V was clipped by 0 bases and J by 2 bases, with 7 bases between them. Germline V gene sequence: CDR1 MNHEY, CDR2 SVGEGT. Here the CDR3 DNA reads TGTGCCAGCAGTTACTCGTTCAGAAACACTGAAGCTTTCTTT. Protein sequence: CASSYSFRNTEAFF.

The V gene is TRBV5-3, the J gene TRBJ1-2, with D unresolved. TRBV5-3 is labeled an ORF, and its function is uncertain. The CDR3 runs 10 residues. Trimming removed 8 bases at V and 4 bases at J, with 6 bases between. CDR3 in amino acids: CASVCYGYTF. CDR3 DNA: TGTGCCAGTGTATGCTATGGCTACACCTTC.

The CDR3 loop reads CASSDQGAGELFF. The CDR3 DNA sequence: TGTGCCAGCAGTGACCAGGGGGCCGGGGAGCTGTTTTTT. The genes are TRBV6-4 and TRBJ2-2; 7 nucleotides line up with TRBD1. The junction had 0 bases not matched to a gene; V was cut back by 2 bases and J by 6 bases. The CDR3 has 13 residues. CDR1 and CDR2 (germline): MRHNA, SNTAGT.

This sequence joins TRBV4-2 and TRBJ2-2; TRBD2 aligns across 10 bases. CDR1 and CDR2 from the germline V gene are LGHNA and YNFKEQ. The CDR3 extends over 16 amino acids. After removal of 1 base from V and 4 bases from J, the junction contained 3 bases not matched to a gene. CDR3 amino acids: CASSQVQRGGTGELFF. The CDR3 coding sequence is TGTGCCAGCAGCCAAGTCCAGCGGGGGGGCACCGGGGAGCTGTTTTTT.

V gene TRBV25-1 combines with J gene TRBJ1-3; D call uncertain. The ends were cut back, 4 bases at V and 4 bases at J, with 11 bases in the middle. CDR3 length: 14 amino acids. The germline V gene has CDR1 MGHDK and CDR2 SYGVNS. CDR3 sequence (DNA): TGTGCCAGCAGTGCGGATACCTCGGGAAACACCATATATTTT. Translation gives CASSADTSGNTIYF.

This clone has more than one count but fewer than ten. The V call is TRBV18, the J call TRBJ1-3, with TRBD1 identical over 9 bases. The CDR3 runs to 15 residues. V lost 4 bases to trimming and J lost 1 base; unmatched junction nucleotides: 2. Germline V gene sequence: CDR1 KGHSH, CDR2 LQKENI. The DNA for the CDR3 is TGTGCCAGCTCACAGGGACAGGGTTCTGGAAACACCATATATTTT. Residues: CASSQGQGSGNTIYF.

The chain has TRBV4-3 and TRBJ2-2, with D possibly TRBD2 on 5 matching bases. The germline V and J ends were trimmed by 2 bases and 6 bases, with 16 bases remaining between them. The CDR3 has 16 residues. CDR1 is LGHNA and CDR2 is YSLEER in the germline V gene. CDR3 DNA: TGCGCCAGCAGCCAACCCCCGGACTTTGCGGCCGGGGAGCTGTTTTTT. It encodes CASSQPPDFAAGELFF.

This chain links TRBV12-3 or TRBV12-4 with TRBJ2-2, with D unresolved. CDR3 size: 12 residues. Trimming removed 4 bases at V and 6 bases at J, with 6 bases between. CDR3 bases: TGTGCCAGCAGTTACCATCCCGGGGAGCTGTTTTTT. It codes for CASSYHPGELFF.

The chain recombines TRBV27 with TRBJ1-1; the D gene is possibly TRBD1 (6 bases). The V end was cut by 5 bases, the J end by 10 bases, with 20 bases between. Germline CDR1 MNHEY, CDR2 SMNVEV (reference sequence). This CDR3 region has 14 residues. The CDR3 loop reads CASSPRLLGAGAFF. The CDR3 DNA sequence: TGTGCCAGCAGTCCCCGTCTTCTGGGGGCTGGAGCTTTCTTT.

The CDR3 reads CASRLPGTNGETQYF. For the CDR3, the DNA is TGTGCCAGCAGGCTCCCCGGGACAAATGGGGAGACCCAGTACTTC. The chain uses TRBV5-4 and TRBJ2-5; maybe TRBD1 (6 bases). From germline, CDR1 is SGHNT and CDR2 YYREEE (reference sequence). Trimming stripped 5 bases from V and 5 bases from J, with 19 bases between. The CDR3 length is 15 residues.

The chain uses TRBV19 and TRBJ1-2, with 7 bases lining up with TRBD1. The CDR3 is made up of 16 amino acids. Germline V gene sequence: CDR1 LNHDA, CDR2 SQIVND (reference sequence). V shed 2 bases, J shed 2 bases, and the junction held 8 bases outside the gene matches. The CDR3 sequence: CASSIWRTGDNYGYTF. DNA of the CDR3: TGTGCCAGTAGTATATGGCGAACAGGGGACAACTATGGCTACACCTTC. The entire variable domain, with the rest obtained from reference TRBV19 and TRBJ1-2, is as follows: DGGITQSPKYLFRKEGQNVTLSCEQNLNHDAMYWYRQDPGQGLRLIYYSQIVNDFQKGDIAEGYSVSREKKESFPLTVTSAQKNPTAFYLCASSIWRTGDNYGYTFGSGTRLTVV.